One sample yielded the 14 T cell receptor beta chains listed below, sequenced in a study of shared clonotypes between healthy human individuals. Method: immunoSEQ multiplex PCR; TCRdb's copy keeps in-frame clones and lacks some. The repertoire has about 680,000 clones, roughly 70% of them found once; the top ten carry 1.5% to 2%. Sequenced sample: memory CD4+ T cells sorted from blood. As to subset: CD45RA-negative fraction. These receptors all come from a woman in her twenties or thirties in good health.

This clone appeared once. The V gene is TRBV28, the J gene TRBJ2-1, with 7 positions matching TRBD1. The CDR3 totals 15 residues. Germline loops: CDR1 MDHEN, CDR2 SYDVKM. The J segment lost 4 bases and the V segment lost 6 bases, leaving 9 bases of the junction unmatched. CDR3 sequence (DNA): TGTGCCAGCAGCCCAGGGGGTCGGGATTACAATGAGCAGTTCTTC. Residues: CASSPGGRDYNEQFF.

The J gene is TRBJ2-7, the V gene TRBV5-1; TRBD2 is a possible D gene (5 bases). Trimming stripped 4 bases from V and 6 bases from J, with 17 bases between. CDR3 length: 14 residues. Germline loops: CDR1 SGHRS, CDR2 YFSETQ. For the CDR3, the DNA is TGCGCCAGCAGCGCGGGCCACGAAAGCGCCGAGCAGTACTTC. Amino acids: CASSAGHESAEQYF.

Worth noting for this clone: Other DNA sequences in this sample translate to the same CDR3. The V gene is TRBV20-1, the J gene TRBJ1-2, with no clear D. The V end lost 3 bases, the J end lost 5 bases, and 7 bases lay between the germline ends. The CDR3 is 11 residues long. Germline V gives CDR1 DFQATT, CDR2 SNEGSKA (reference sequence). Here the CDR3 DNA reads TGCAGTGCTAGTCCCGGATATGGCTACACCTTC. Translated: CSASPGYGYTF.

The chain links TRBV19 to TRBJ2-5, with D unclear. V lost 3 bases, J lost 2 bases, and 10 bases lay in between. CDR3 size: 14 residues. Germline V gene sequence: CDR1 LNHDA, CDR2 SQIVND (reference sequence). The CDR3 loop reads CASSMSQLQETQYF. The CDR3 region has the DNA TGTGCCAGTAGTATGTCACAGCTACAAGAGACCCAGTACTTC.

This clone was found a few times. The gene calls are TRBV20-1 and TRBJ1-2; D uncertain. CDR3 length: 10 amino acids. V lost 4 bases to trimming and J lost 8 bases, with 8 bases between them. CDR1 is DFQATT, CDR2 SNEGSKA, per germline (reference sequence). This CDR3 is CSATSDGYTF. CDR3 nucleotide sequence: TGCAGTGCTACGTCAGACGGCTACACCTTC.

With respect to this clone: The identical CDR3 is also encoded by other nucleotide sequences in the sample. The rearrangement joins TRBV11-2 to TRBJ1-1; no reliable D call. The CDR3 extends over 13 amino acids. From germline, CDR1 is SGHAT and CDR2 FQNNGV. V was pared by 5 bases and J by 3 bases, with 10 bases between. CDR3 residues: CASSSQRDTEAFF. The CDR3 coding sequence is TGTGCCAGCAGCAGCCAACGGGACACTGAAGCTTTCTTT. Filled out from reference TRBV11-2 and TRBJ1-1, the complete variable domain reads EAGVAQSPRYKIIEKRQSVAFWCNPISGHATLYWYQQILGQGPKLLIQFQNNGVVDDSQLPKDRFSAERLKGVDSTLKIQPAKLEDSAVYLCASSSQRDTEAFFGQGTRLTVV.

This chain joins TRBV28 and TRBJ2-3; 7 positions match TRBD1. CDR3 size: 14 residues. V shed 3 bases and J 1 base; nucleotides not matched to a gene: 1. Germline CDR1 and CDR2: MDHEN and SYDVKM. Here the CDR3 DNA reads TGTGCCAGCAGTTTCCAGGGGGGCACAGATACGCAGTATTTT. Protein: CASSFQGGTDTQYF.

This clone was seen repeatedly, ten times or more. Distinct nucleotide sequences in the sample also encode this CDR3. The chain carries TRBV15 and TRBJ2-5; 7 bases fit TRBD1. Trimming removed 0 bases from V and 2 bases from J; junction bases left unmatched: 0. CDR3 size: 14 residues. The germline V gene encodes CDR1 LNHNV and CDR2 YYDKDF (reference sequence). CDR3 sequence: CATSRDRGQETQYF. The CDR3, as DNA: TGTGCCACCAGCAGAGACAGGGGGCAAGAGACCCAGTACTTC.

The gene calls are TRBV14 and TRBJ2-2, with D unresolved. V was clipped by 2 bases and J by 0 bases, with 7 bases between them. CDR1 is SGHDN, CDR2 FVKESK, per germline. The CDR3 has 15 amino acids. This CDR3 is CASSQLNTNTGELFF. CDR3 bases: TGTGCCAGCAGCCAATTGAATACGAACACCGGGGAGCTGTTTTTT. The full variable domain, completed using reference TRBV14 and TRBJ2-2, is EAGVTQFPSHSVIEKGQTVTLRCDPISGHDNLYWYRRVMGKEIKFLLHFVKESKQDESGMPNNRFLAERTGGTYSTLKVQPAELEDSGVYFCASSQLNTNTGELFFGEGSRLTVL.

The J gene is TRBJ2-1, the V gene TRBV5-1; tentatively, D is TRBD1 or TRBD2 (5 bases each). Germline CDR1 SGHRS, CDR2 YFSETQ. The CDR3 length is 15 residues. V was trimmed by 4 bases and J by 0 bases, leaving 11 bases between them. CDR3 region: CASSPRDHSYNEQFF. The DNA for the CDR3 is TGCGCCAGCAGCCCCCGGGACCACTCCTACAATGAGCAGTTCTTC.

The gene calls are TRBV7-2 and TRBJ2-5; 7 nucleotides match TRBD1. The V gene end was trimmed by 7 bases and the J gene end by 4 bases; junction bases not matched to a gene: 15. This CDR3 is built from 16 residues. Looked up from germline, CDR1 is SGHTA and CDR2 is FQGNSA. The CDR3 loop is CASKKQGTIVTETQYF. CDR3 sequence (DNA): TGTGCCAGCAAAAAACAGGGGACGATTGTTACAGAGACCCAGTACTTC. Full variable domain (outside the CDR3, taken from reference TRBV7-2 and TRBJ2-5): GAGVSQSPSNKVTEKGKDVELRCDPISGHTALYWYRQSLGQGLEFLIYFQGNSAPDKSGLPSDRFSAERTGGSVSTLTIQRTQQEDSAVYLCASKKQGTIVTETQYFGPGTRLLVL.

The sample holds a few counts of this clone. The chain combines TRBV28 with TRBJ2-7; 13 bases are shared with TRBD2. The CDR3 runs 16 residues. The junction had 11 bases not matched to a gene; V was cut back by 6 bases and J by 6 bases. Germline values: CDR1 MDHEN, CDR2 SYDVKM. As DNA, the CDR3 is TGTGCCAGCAGCCCCGTTCCGGGACTAGCGGGGTTCGAGCAGTACTTC. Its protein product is CASSPVPGLAGFEQYF.

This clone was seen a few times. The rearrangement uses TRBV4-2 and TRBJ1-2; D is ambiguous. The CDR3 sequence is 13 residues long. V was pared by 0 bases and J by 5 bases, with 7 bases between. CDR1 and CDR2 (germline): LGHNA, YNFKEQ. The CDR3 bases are TGTGCCAGCAGCCAAGATCCGGATTATGGCTACACCTTC. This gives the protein CASSQDPDYGYTF.

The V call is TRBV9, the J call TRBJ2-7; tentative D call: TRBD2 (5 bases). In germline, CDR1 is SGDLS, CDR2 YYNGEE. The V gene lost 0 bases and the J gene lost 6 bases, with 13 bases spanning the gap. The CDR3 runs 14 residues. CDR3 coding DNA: TGTGCCAGCAGCGTAGTTGCCCAACGGGGCGAGCAGTACTTC. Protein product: CASSVVAQRGEQYF. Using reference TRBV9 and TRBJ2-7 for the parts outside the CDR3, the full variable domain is DSGVTQTPKHLITATGQRVTLRCSPRSGDLSVYWYQQSLDQGLQFLIQYYNGEERAKGNILERFSAQQFPDLHSELNLSSLELGDSALYFCASSVVAQRGEQYFGPGTRLTVT.